The next 9 T cell receptor beta chains were all read from a single sample in a study of siplizumab effects on memory and regulatory T cells. Clones were sequenced by immunoSEQ multiplex PCR, and TCRdb holds only the in-frame ones, with some missing. This sample has 90,000 to 120,000 clones, with about 95% found just once. Sample: Tregs sorted from blood. Receptors originate from a human donor in good health.

This chain connects TRBV6-5 to TRBJ1-2; TRBD1 aligns across 7 bases. Trimming cost V 5 bases and J 7 bases; bases outside gene matches: 7. Germline values: CDR1 MNHEY, CDR2 SVGAGI. The CDR3 totals 13 residues. CDR3 DNA sequence: TGTGCCAGCAGTCGGACAGGAACGGCTGGCTACACCTTC. As protein: CASSRTGTAGYTF.

This clone was seen a few times. The chain has TRBV6-1 and TRBJ1-1, with D hard to call. Germline CDR1 is MNHNS and CDR2 is SASEGT. Trimming removed 6 bases from V and 2 bases from J, with 10 bases in between. The CDR3 extends over 13 amino acids. For the CDR3, the DNA is TGTGCCAGCAGAGAACAACTAAACACTGAAGCTTTCTTT. Protein: CASREQLNTEAFF.

V is TRBV29-1 and J is TRBJ2-5; D gene ambiguous. This CDR3 is 9 amino acids long. Between the trimmed V and J ends, which lost 0 bases and 7 bases, there was a span of 0 bases. Per germline, CDR1 SQVTM and CDR2 ANQGSEA. The CDR3 loop reads CSVEETQYF. CDR3 nucleotides: TGCAGCGTTGAAGAGACCCAGTACTTC.

This chain links TRBV19 with TRBJ1-5; 8 nucleotides line up with TRBD1. V was clipped by 5 bases and J by 5 bases; unmatched bases: 17. This CDR3 is 18 amino acids long. Germline CDR1 LNHDA, CDR2 SQIVND (reference sequence). CDR3 nucleotides: TGTGCCAGTAGTTCTCCGGGACAGGCGAGGGGCGAGGATCAGCCCCAGCATTTT. It yields the protein CASSSPGQARGEDQPQHF.

This chain uses TRBV11-2 with TRBJ2-5; 8 bases are shared with TRBD2. This CDR3 is 16 amino acids long. The junction had 11 bases not matched to a gene; V was cut back by 5 bases and J by 3 bases. CDR1 SGHAT and CDR2 FQNNGV come from the germline V gene. This chain's CDR3 is CASSPTFGAGEETQYF. The DNA for the CDR3 is TGTGCCAGCAGCCCCACATTTGGAGCGGGGGAAGAGACCCAGTACTTC.

The CDR3 DNA sequence: TGTGCCAGCAGCCCGGGACAGTTTTACGAGCAGTACTTC. Translated, it gives CASSPGQFYEQYF. The rearrangement uses TRBV7-3 and TRBJ2-7, with 7 bases matching TRBD1. CDR1 and CDR2 (germline): SGHTA, FQGTGA. There are 13 residues in the CDR3. J was trimmed by 4 bases and V by 5 bases; bases with no gene match: 5.

This chain connects TRBV6-5 to TRBJ2-5; tentatively, D is TRBD2 (5 bases). Trimming took 5 bases from V and 5 from J, leaving 6 bases between them. The CDR3 is made up of 11 amino acids. Germline V gene sequence: CDR1 MNHEY, CDR2 SVGAGI. This CDR3 reads CASSKRETQYF. The CDR3 DNA sequence: TGTGCCAGCAGTAAGCGGGAGACCCAGTACTTC.

The chain links TRBV7-8 to TRBJ2-7; perhaps TRBD1 as D (5 bases). CDR3 length: 16 amino acids. CDR1 is SGHVS and CDR2 is FQNEAQ in the germline V gene. Trimming left V 2 bases short and J 0 bases short, with 14 bases between. This CDR3 reads CASSLFSTALSYEQYF. The CDR3 DNA sequence: TGTGCCAGCAGCTTATTTTCGACAGCCCTCTCCTACGAGCAGTACTTC.

This rearrangement joins TRBV19 to TRBJ1-3; D ambiguous. CDR3 length equals 16 residues. The V end was cut by 8 bases, the J end by 0 bases, with 17 bases between. Germline CDR1 reads LNHDA; CDR2 reads SQIVND (reference sequence). CDR3: CASEPIRDFSGNTIYF. CDR3 nucleotides: TGTGCCAGTGAACCAATCCGGGATTTCTCTGGAAACACCATATATTTT.